This TCR beta chain was retrieved from a study of blood T cell repertoires in COVID-19. Study summary: Acute and convalescent COVID-19 samples came from the United States, Italy and Spain. From T cells, B-cell-depleted T cells, or PBMCs came the material, which was cDNA or gDNA.

Original processing notes: Nucleated cell number was recorded as an estimate derived from reference gene primer amplification. The method was immunoSEQ multiplex PCR; TCRdb's version includes in-frame clones alone and lacks a portion of them. Clone size and V and J calls were adopted from that table, with D and trimming inferred from the DNA. There are 110,000 to 150,000 clones in the sample; over 70% occur only once, and 44% lies in the top ten. Losses at the gene ends were 0 bases for V and 1 base for J; bases not matched to a gene: 11. There are 20 residues in the CDR3. The germline V gene has CDR1 LGHDT and CDR2 YNNKEL (reference sequence).

V usage is TRBV3-1 (or the pseudogene TRBV3-2) and J usage is TRBJ2-5, with 13 bases fitting TRBD2. Sequences were obtained from peripheral blood. This sequence was found in a human donor in a cohort sampled during active COVID-19. The CDR3 is CASSQDQGLAGRGSQETQYF. CDR3 sequence (DNA): TGTGCCAGCAGCCAAGATCAGGGACTAGCGGGAAGGGGGAGCCAAGAGACCCAGTACTTC.